This T cell receptor (beta chain) is from a study of blood T cell repertoires in COVID-19. Study-level background: Samples representing acute and convalescent COVID-19 were sourced from the United States, Italy and Spain. T cells, B-cell-depleted T cells, or PBMCs supplied cDNA or gDNA.

This CDR3 has 13 residues. V lost 10 bases to trimming and J lost 4 bases; unmatched junction nucleotides: 3. Germline V CDR1 and CDR2: LNHDA, SQIVND (reference sequence). TCRdb's copy holds only in-frame clones and misses some; the assay was immunoSEQ multiplex PCR. The table records 80,000 or so clones, about 92% of them present only once. Input material: peripheral blood. This clonotype originated in a man in his forties or fifties with acute or convalescent COVID-19. The V call is TRBV19, the J call TRBJ2-2, with TRBD1 identical over 10 bases. The CDR3 DNA reads TGTGCCACTAGACAGGGGGCCACCGGGGAGCTGTTTTTT. This sequence encodes CATRQGATGELFF. Combining the CDR3 with reference TRBV19 and TRBJ2-2 gives the whole variable domain DGGITQSPKYLFRKEGQNVTLSCEQNLNHDAMYWYRQDPGQGLRLIYYSQIVNDFQKGDIAEGYSVSREKKESFPLTVTSAQKNPTAFYLCATRQGATGELFFGEGSRLTVL.